This T cell receptor beta chain was observed in a study of cytomegalovirus exposure and HLA in healthy donors. This CDR3 contains 16 residues. V was clipped by 4 bases and J by 4 bases; unmatched bases: 13. From germline, CDR1 is SGHRS and CDR2 YFSETQ. PCR primers comprised 60 Vbeta and 13 Jbeta primers. Original processing methods: Later reanalysis found around 80 million unique TCR beta chains, roughly 9.9 million of them shared. Assay used: immunoSEQ multiplex PCR; TCRdb lists only in-frame clones, some missing. V, J and clone size derive from that table, while D and trimming were established from the DNA sequence. The repertoire holds approximately 160,000 clones, with around 83% as singletons.

Sequencing was carried out using PBMCs. This receptor was identified in a man aged 45-65 years in good health and CMV-seropositive. The rearrangement joins TRBV5-1 to TRBJ1-1; TRBD1 matches 7 bases. The CDR3 protein is CASSADRLLMGTEAFF. The CDR3 nucleotides are TGCGCCAGCAGCGCGGACAGGCTCTTAATGGGCACTGAAGCTTTCTTT.